A single sample is the source of the 24 T cell receptor beta chains below, sequenced in a study of T cells in Graves' hyperthyroidism and ophthalmopathy. Researchers took RNA transcripts and amplified the TCR beta CDR3 regions from them. RT-PCR in the first round (using the HTBI primer set) targeted the TCR CDR3. TCRdb re-analysed the multiplex PCR reads in MiXCR, keeping a single row per CDR3 protein. The sample records around 700,000 distinct CDR3 sequences, around 19% being singletons. The sequencing input was blood. The receptors shown here come from a woman aged 50 to 60 with Graves' hyperthyroidism that later progressed to Graves' ophthalmopathy.

This clonotype was seen a few times. The chain carries TRBV7-9 and TRBJ1-5, with 8 bases aligning to TRBD1. The CDR3 consists of 13 residues. Trimming took 8 bases from V and 4 from J; bases not matched to a gene: 4. Germline CDR1 reads SEHNR; CDR2 reads FQNEAQ (reference sequence). The CDR3 bases are TGTGCCAGCGGAGGGGACAGGAATCAGCCCCAGCATTTT. As protein: CASGGDRNQPQHF.

The chain links TRBV12-3 or TRBV12-4 to TRBJ2-5; perhaps TRBD1 as D (6 bases). There are 14 residues in the CDR3. V was pared by 6 bases and J by 7 bases, with 18 bases between. The CDR3 protein is CASRLSTGKGTQYF. The CDR3 nucleotides are TGTGCCAGCAGGCTCTCTACAGGGAAAGGGACCCAGTACTTC.

The genes are TRBV5-8 and TRBJ2-7; 11 nucleotides agree with TRBD2. The germline V gene encodes CDR1 SGHTS and CDR2 YDEGEE. The V segment lost 0 bases and the J segment 3 bases; nucleotides outside the gene matches: 11. The CDR3 is 18 residues long. The CDR3 region is CASSLATSGGTILYEQYF. The CDR3, as DNA: TGTGCCAGCAGCTTGGCCACTAGCGGGGGCACAATCCTCTACGAGCAGTACTTC.

In its sample, this clonotype was seen many times. The rearrangement uses TRBV2 and TRBJ1-1; TRBD1 matches 8 bases. Germline-derived CDR1 and CDR2 are SNHLY and FYNNEI. This CDR3 is built from 15 residues. V shed 6 bases, J shed 5 bases, and the junction held 11 bases outside the gene matches. The chain's CDR3 is CASRLDRAGGTEAFF. CDR3 coding DNA: TGTGCCAGCAGGTTGGACAGGGCCGGGGGGACTGAAGCTTTCTTT.

The sample holds many counts of this clonotype. The chain joins TRBV11-2 to TRBJ1-6, with 10 bases matching TRBD1. Germline trimming cut 5 bases from V and 14 bases from J; bases unmatched to any gene: 6. Germline CDR1 and CDR2: SGHAT and FQNNGV. The CDR3 consists of 13 residues. CDR3 loop: CASSEDRGETLHF. The CDR3 DNA reads as TGTGCCAGCAGCGAGGACAGGGGGGAGACCCTCCACTTT.

This clonotype was seen repeatedly, ten times or more. The rearrangement links TRBV3-1 to TRBJ2-3; 9 positions match TRBD1. The V gene's germline CDR1 is LGHDT and CDR2 YNNKEL (reference sequence). J gave up 6 bases and V 1 base, and 11 bases lay outside the gene matches. The CDR3 consists of 17 residues. The CDR3 protein is CASSQGWTGDASDTQYF. In DNA form, the CDR3 reads TGTGCCAGCAGCCAAGGTTGGACAGGGGACGCTTCCGATACGCAGTATTTT.

This clonotype was seen at least ten times. This chain uses TRBV6-5 with TRBJ2-4, with 12 bases that match TRBD1. The V gene's germline CDR1 is MNHEY and CDR2 SVGAGI. The CDR3 consists of 23 residues. The V segment lost 0 bases and the J segment 1 base; nucleotides outside the gene matches: 19. In nucleotides, the CDR3 is TGTGCCAGCAGTTACTCACCCCCCGGGACAGGGGGCTCGACAGGCAAGGCCAAAAACATTCAGTACTTC. Its translation: CASSYSPPGTGGSTGKAKNIQYF.

The chain is built from TRBV24-1 and TRBJ2-1; D remains ambiguous. Germline V gene sequence: CDR1 KGHDR, CDR2 SFDVKD. CDR3 size: 11 residues. Trimming cost V 9 bases and J 6 bases, with 8 bases left between them. The CDR3 DNA reads as TGTGCCACCCGGGCATCCAATGAGCAGTTCTTC. This sequence encodes CATRASNEQFF.

This clonotype has a count of ten or more. The chain carries TRBV3-1 and TRBJ1-5; no firm D call. The CDR3 covers 13 residues. Germline lookup yields CDR1 LGHDT and CDR2 YNNKEL (reference sequence). Between the trimmed V and J ends, which lost 4 bases and 3 bases, there was a span of 7 bases. CDR3 residues: CASSPSINQPQHF. CDR3 DNA: TGTGCCAGCAGCCCCTCAATCAATCAGCCCCAGCATTTT.

V gene TRBV9 combines with J gene TRBJ2-1; D call uncertain. The V gene's germline CDR1 is SGDLS and CDR2 YYNGEE. CDR3 length: 13 residues. V lost 3 bases and J lost 4, with 8 bases in between. Written as DNA, the CDR3 is TGTGCCAGCAGCGGACCTTTTTACAATGAGCAGTTCTTC. Translation: CASSGPFYNEQFF.

The chain links TRBV20-1 to TRBJ1-4, with D unclear. In germline, CDR1 is DFQATT, CDR2 SNEGSKA (reference sequence). The CDR3 spans 14 residues. The V end was cut by 6 bases, the J end by 0 bases, with 11 bases between. CDR3 sequence (DNA): TGCAGTGCGAGACCGGAGTCAACTAATGAAAAACTGTTTTTT. This codes for CSARPESTNEKLFF.

Ten or more counts support this clonotype. The V and J genes are TRBV2 and TRBJ1-1; tentatively, D is TRBD1 (5 bases). There are 14 residues in the CDR3. V lost 4 bases, J lost 4 bases, and 13 bases lay in between. Germline-derived CDR1 and CDR2 are SNHLY and FYNNEI. CDR3 nucleotides: TGTGCCAGCAGTGCTCATCAGGGAGGCACTGAAGCTTTCTTT. Translating it yields CASSAHQGGTEAFF. The entire variable domain, with the rest obtained from reference TRBV2 and TRBJ1-1, is as follows: EPEVTQTPSHQVTQMGQEVILRCVPISNHLYFYWYRQILGQKVEFLVSFYNNEISEKSEIFDDQFSVERPDGSNFTLKIRSTKLEDSAMYFCASSAHQGGTEAFFGQGTRLTVV.

V gene TRBV29-1 combines with J gene TRBJ1-5; tentative D call: TRBD1 (6 bases). Trimming stripped 5 bases from V and 7 bases from J, with 12 bases between. Germline V gene sequence: CDR1 SQVTM, CDR2 ANQGSEA. This CDR3 is 12 amino acids long. CDR3 bases: TGCAGCGTTAGGATTGGGGGCCAGCCCCAGCATTTT. This translates into CSVRIGGQPQHF.

The CDR3 DNA follows: TGTGCCAGCAGTTTTCGGGGACTAGCGGGGGACACAGATACGCAGTATTTT. It codes for CASSFRGLAGDTDTQYF. V and J are TRBV27 and TRBJ2-3; 14 positions match TRBD2. There are 17 residues in the CDR3. The germline gives CDR1 MNHEY, CDR2 SMNVEV (reference sequence). J was trimmed by 2 bases and V by 3 bases; bases with no gene match: 4.

This clonotype was seen a few times. CDR3 sequence (DNA): TGTGCCAGCTCACCGGTGGGAGGGGCCAACGTCCTGACTTTC. As protein: CASSPVGGANVLTF. The chain has TRBV18 and TRBJ2-6; no firm D call. The ends were cut back, 3 bases at V and 4 bases at J, with 7 bases in the middle. Per the germline V gene, CDR1 is KGHSH and CDR2 is LQKENI. CDR3 length: 14 residues.

This clonotype appeared a few times. The chain joins TRBV29-1 to TRBJ2-2; either TRBD1 or TRBD2 may supply D (6 bases each). V was cut by 6 bases and J by 0 bases, with 14 bases left in between. This CDR3 comprises 15 residues. The germline gives CDR1 SQVTM, CDR2 ANQGSEA. The CDR3 nucleotides are TGCAGCGTCTACGTCGGGGGCTCGAACACCGGGGAGCTGTTTTTT. This encodes CSVYVGGSNTGELFF.

This clonotype was detected a few times. V is TRBV4-1 and J is TRBJ2-7, with 7 bases aligning to TRBD2. Trimming took 2 bases from V and 3 from J; bases not matched to a gene: 13. The CDR3 spans 17 residues. The V gene's germline CDR1 is MGHRA and CDR2 YSYEKL. The CDR3 region has the DNA TGCGCCAGCAGCCAATCCGTAGGTGCGGGGGATCTCTACGAGCAGTACTTC. It codes for CASSQSVGAGDLYEQYF.

This clonotype was recorded a few times. CDR3 in DNA: TGCGCCAGCCGACCGGGACTAGCAAGGGGGGAGACCCAGTACTTC. Amino acids: CASRPGLARGETQYF. The chain has TRBV5-1 and TRBJ2-5; 9 bases map to TRBD2. The length of the CDR3 is 15 residues. Germline V CDR1 and CDR2: SGHRS, YFSETQ. The junction had 12 bases not matched to a gene; V was cut back by 7 bases and J by 5 bases.

As to this clonotype: A much larger clone lies one base from this, so it may be a read error. The chain recombines TRBV9 with TRBJ2-1; a weak D match, TRBD2 (6 bases). The CDR3 is 13 residues long. Germline V CDR1 and CDR2: SGDLS, YYNGEE. The V end was cut by 0 bases, the J end by 9 bases, with 10 bases between. Here the CDR3 reads CASSVAGRGEQFF. DNA of the CDR3: TGTGCCAGCAGCGTAGCGGGGCGGGGTGAGCAGTTCTTC. Variable domain in full (rest from reference TRBV9 and TRBJ2-1): DSGVTQTPKHLITATGQRVTLRCSPRSGDLSVYWYQQSLDQGLQFLIQYYNGEERAKGNILERFSAQQFPDLHSELNLSSLELGDSALYFCASSVAGRGEQFFGPGTRLTVL.

V and J are TRBV20-1 and TRBJ1-3; the D is unclear. V lost 3 bases, J lost 0 bases, and 9 bases lay in between. CDR1 and CDR2 from the germline V gene are DFQATT and SNEGSKA (reference sequence). The CDR3 length is 14 residues. The CDR3 sequence: CSASSRISGNTIYF. The CDR3 DNA is TGCAGTGCTAGTTCGCGCATCTCTGGAAACACCATATATTTT.

The sample holds many counts of this clonotype. V is TRBV11-2 and J is TRBJ1-2, with D perhaps TRBD1 (5 bases). V shed 5 bases and J shed 5 bases, with 18 bases lying between them. CDR3 length: 15 amino acids. Germline CDR1 and CDR2: SGHAT and FQNNGV. The CDR3, as DNA: TGTGCCAGCAGCATCGGGGTCCCGGGGACTTATGGCTACACCTTC. Its protein is CASSIGVPGTYGYTF.

The rearrangement uses TRBV10-3 and TRBJ2-3, with a possible D match to TRBD1 (5 bases). With 3 bases removed from V and 2 bases from J, the gap between germline ends came to 12 bases. Per the germline V gene, CDR1 is ENHRY and CDR2 is SYGVKD. The CDR3 consists of 15 residues. The CDR3 region is CAISESGLYTDTQYF. CDR3 DNA sequence: TGTGCCATCAGTGAATCAGGGCTTTACACAGATACGCAGTATTTT.

The genes are TRBV30 and TRBJ2-3; weak D call: TRBD2 (7 bases). The CDR3 spans 14 residues. Germline CDR1 is GTSNPN and CDR2 is SVGIG (reference sequence). V lost 4 bases to trimming and J lost 4 bases, with 15 bases between them. The CDR3 region is CAWKVGGPSDTQYF. The CDR3 region has the DNA TGTGCCTGGAAGGTGGGGGGGCCATCAGATACGCAGTATTTT.

This clonotype was found a few times. The rearrangement uses TRBV29-1 and TRBJ1-1; D remains ambiguous. Trimming removed 4 bases at V and 13 bases at J, with 16 bases between. Germline V gives CDR1 SQVTM, CDR2 ANQGSEA. This CDR3 is built from 11 residues. CDR3 bases: TGCAGCGTTGGTTCATCGGCAGTGGGTTTCTTT. This translates into CSVGSSAVGFF.